This T cell receptor (beta chain) was sequenced during a study of blood T cells in healthy people across ages. Study-wide results and limits: While age rose, TCR beta diversity per million T cells dropped in a roughly linear way. Versus aged donors, long-lived donors had higher diversity and more naive CD4+ cells.

The CDR3 is 15 residues long. V lost 6 bases, J lost 1 base, and 16 bases lay in between. Then a second PCR, running roughly 7 to 11 cycles, was carried out with a sample-barcoded 5' primer and a J-beta primer mix. Through a template-switch adaptor with 12 random nucleotides, each cDNA molecule received a tag. TCRdb reprocessed the 5' RACE reads with MiXCR, giving one entry per CDR3 protein. The sample records about a million distinct CDR3 sequences, roughly half being singletons. For this clonotype: Its antigen is still unknown.

The TCR was taken from a woman aged 55-69 years in good health. The V and J genes are TRBV12-3 or TRBV12-4 and TRBJ2-7; a possible D gene is TRBD1 (6 bases). Specimen: blood. The CDR3 protein is CASRFMGASSYEQYF. CDR3 coding DNA: TGTGCCAGCAGGTTCATGGGGGCTTCTTCCTACGAGCAGTACTTC.